This TCR beta chain is drawn from a study of shared clonotypes between healthy human individuals. Measured with immunoSEQ multiplex PCR; TCRdb has only the in-frame clones, and not every one. The table has millions of clones, roughly 94% seen once; the top ten hold around 0.13%. This CDR3 contains 16 residues. V was clipped by 4 bases and J by 4 bases; unmatched bases: 9. The germline V gene encodes CDR1 SGDLS and CDR2 YYNGEE. The sequence came from a man between 18 and 35 years old in good health. V gene TRBV9 combines with J gene TRBJ2-3; 10 positions agree with TRBD2. Sequencing was carried out using naive CD4+ T cells sorted from blood. Stated subset: CD45RA+ positively selected. The CDR3 reads CASSPAGAGGPDTQYF. In DNA form, the CDR3 reads TGTGCCAGCAGCCCCGCCGGAGCGGGGGGGCCAGATACGCAGTATTTT.